The T cell receptor (beta chain) under discussion was sequenced for a study of early T cells in non-severe SARS-CoV-2 infection. Study background: Sequenced material consisted of bulk RNA (from unsorted whole blood), and chains were unpaired.

By share, this clonotype counts as medium-sized (0.01 to 0.1%). Unique molecular identifiers tagged individual cDNA molecules. TCRdb re-analysed the 5' RACE reads in MiXCR, keeping a single row per CDR3 protein. The sample comprises around 68,000 distinct CDR3 sequences, roughly 12% of which are singletons, and 1.3% to 1.5% rests with the top ten. V was pared by 5 bases and J by 6 bases, with 11 bases of the junction left unmatched. The CDR3 runs 15 residues. The germline gives CDR1 SGHTA, CDR2 FQGNSA. The clonotype originates from an adult who was a healthcare worker with PCR-confirmed SARS-CoV-2 infection or an uninfected control (not recorded which). Sequenced material: whole blood, taken at baseline. V gene TRBV7-2 combines with J gene TRBJ2-7; 9 bases are shared with TRBD2. The CDR3 bases are TGTGCCAGCAGCCCCGCCGGCGGGGGGGCGGGCGAGCAGTACTTC. It is translated as CASSPAGGGAGEQYF.